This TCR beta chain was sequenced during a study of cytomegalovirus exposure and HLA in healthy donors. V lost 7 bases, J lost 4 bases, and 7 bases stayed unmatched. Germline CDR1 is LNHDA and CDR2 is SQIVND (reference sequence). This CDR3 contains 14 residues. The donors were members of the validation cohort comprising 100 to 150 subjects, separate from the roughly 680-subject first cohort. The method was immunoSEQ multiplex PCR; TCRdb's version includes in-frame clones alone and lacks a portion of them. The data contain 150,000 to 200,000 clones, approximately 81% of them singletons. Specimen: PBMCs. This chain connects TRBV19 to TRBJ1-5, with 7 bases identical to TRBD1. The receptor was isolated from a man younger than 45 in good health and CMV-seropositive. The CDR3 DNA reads TGTGCCAGTAACTATGACAGGGCGAATCAGCCCCAGCATTTT. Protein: CASNYDRANQPQHF.